Each of the 13 T cell receptor beta chains below was sequenced from the same sample in a study of beta chain features in type 1 diabetes. Study-level points and caveats: All four CD4+ subsets from Type 1 diabetes patients carried moderately but significantly shorter TCRB CDR3s.

Isolated RNA was reverse transcribed in full, so expressed TCRB transcripts were sequenced. Produced via immunoSEQ multiplex PCR; TCRdb's table is partial and in-frame only. The top ten hold about 0.02% of the sample, which has a few hundred thousand clones, approximately 15% seen once. Antigen specificity for these receptors is unknown. Specimen: naive CD4+ T cells from blood. These receptors were obtained from a man aged 25-40 years with type 1 diabetes.

This clone was picked up a small number of times. The chain is built from TRBV25-1 and TRBJ1-2, with 9 bases lining up with TRBD1. J gave up 7 bases and V 3 bases, and 9 bases lay outside the gene matches. CDR1 is MGHDK, CDR2 SYGVNS, per germline. The CDR3 totals 15 residues. The CDR3 region has the DNA TGTGCCAGCAGTGATATAGGGACAGGGAGGTCTGGCTACACCTTC. Translated, it gives CASSDIGTGRSGYTF.

This clone turned up a few times. The V gene is TRBV5-8, the J gene TRBJ2-7; possible D gene TRBD1, 6 bases. The length of the CDR3 is 16 residues. Deletions cut 4 bases from V and 7 bases from J, with 24 bases between. Germline values: CDR1 SGHTS, CDR2 YDEGEE. CDR3 in DNA: TGTGCCAGCAGCCGTAGACGGGCAGGGGCTGGGCAGGAGCAGTACTTC. Amino acids: CASSRRRAGAGQEQYF.

This clone was detected only a few times. This chain connects TRBV5-1 to TRBJ1-5, with D perhaps matching TRBD1 (6 bases). The V and J ends lost 4 bases and 5 bases respectively, with 13 bases between them. CDR1 SGHRS and CDR2 YFSETQ come from the germline V gene. This CDR3 has 14 amino acids. This CDR3 reads CASSADSPDQPQHF. CDR3 DNA: TGCGCCAGCAGCGCGGACAGCCCTGATCAGCCCCAGCATTTT.

The chain recombines TRBV27 with TRBJ2-5; 13 nucleotides align to TRBD2. Per the germline V gene, CDR1 is MNHEY and CDR2 is SMNVEV (reference sequence). This CDR3 is 16 amino acids long. V was pared by 2 bases and J by 3 bases, with 3 bases of the junction left unmatched. CDR3 sequence (DNA): TGTGCCAGCAGTTTACTCGGGACTAGCGGGGAAGAGACCCAGTACTTC. Translating it yields CASSLLGTSGEETQYF.

The sample holds a few counts of this clone. The chain uses TRBV29-1 and TRBJ2-7; TRBD1 matches 9 bases. Unmatched junction bases numbered 10, after V lost 4 bases and J lost 6 bases. Germline V gives CDR1 SQVTM, CDR2 ANQGSEA. This CDR3 contains 14 residues. CDR3 coding DNA: TGCAGCGTTGCGGAAGGGACAGGGAGGCGCGAGCAGTACTTC. It yields the protein CSVAEGTGRREQYF.

This clone was found a few times. V gene TRBV30 combines with J gene TRBJ1-5, with TRBD1 identical over 10 bases. Germline values: CDR1 GTSNPN, CDR2 SVGIG (reference sequence). This CDR3 region has 14 residues. V lost 2 bases, J lost 6 bases, and 4 bases stayed unmatched. The CDR3 DNA is TGTGCCTGGAGTCCCGGGACAGGGGCTCAGCCCCAGCATTTT. Translating it yields CAWSPGTGAQPQHF.

This clone was counted between two and nine times. CDR3 bases: TGTGCCAGCAGCTTACAGCCGTCAGGGGCGCGAAGAGGAGATACGCAGTATTTT. It is translated as CASSLQPSGARRGDTQYF. J is TRBJ2-3 and V is TRBV7-9; D may be TRBD1 (6 bases). Germline CDR1 reads SEHNR; CDR2 reads FQNEAQ (reference sequence). This CDR3 has 18 amino acids. V lost 2 bases to trimming and J lost 5 bases, with 23 bases between them.

This clone was found a few times. The V call is TRBV5-6, the J call TRBJ1-2; D ambiguous. This CDR3 has 14 residues. Germline CDR1 reads SGHDT; CDR2 reads YYEEEE. The V and J ends lost 3 bases and 0 bases respectively, with 9 bases between them. The CDR3 DNA reads TGTGCCAGCAGCTCGGGATACACTAACTATGGCTACACCTTC. It is translated as CASSSGYTNYGYTF. Drawing the rest from reference TRBV5-6 and TRBJ1-2, the complete variable domain is DAGVTQSPTHLIKTRGQQVTLRCSPKSGHDTVSWYQQALGQGPQFIFQYYEEEERQRGNFPDRFSGHQFPNYSSELNVNALLLGDSALYLCASSSGYTNYGYTFGSGTRLTVV.

This clone was seen more than once but under ten times. The rearrangement joins TRBV27 to TRBJ2-7; TRBD1 matches at 10 bases. V gave up 5 bases and J gave up 3 bases; unmatched junction bases: 13. CDR3 length: 17 residues. CDR1 is MNHEY, CDR2 SMNVEV, per germline (reference sequence). This CDR3 is CASSPIYRQGAFYEQYF. CDR3 coding DNA: TGTGCCAGCAGTCCCATCTATCGACAGGGGGCTTTCTACGAGCAGTACTTC.

This clone appeared a few times. This chain connects TRBV6-6 to TRBJ1-2, with a weak D call TRBD1 (6 bases). The CDR3 spans 15 residues. V was clipped by 0 bases and J by 6 bases, with 14 bases between them. Germline-derived CDR1 and CDR2 are MNHNY and SVGAGI (reference sequence). CDR3 bases: TGTGCCAGCAGTTACTCGAACCTACAGGGCGATGGCTACACCTTC. Amino acids: CASSYSNLQGDGYTF.

This clone was picked up a small number of times. This sequence joins TRBV6-5 and TRBJ2-7; TRBD2 is a possible D gene (6 bases). Germline assignment: CDR1 MNHEY and CDR2 SVGAGI. The CDR3 contains 13 residues. V was trimmed by 2 bases and J by 6 bases, leaving 11 bases between them. CDR3 amino acids: CASSYGVEGEQYF. Here the CDR3 DNA reads TGTGCCAGCAGTTACGGGGTGGAGGGCGAGCAGTACTTC.

This rearrangement joins TRBV6-5 to TRBJ2-7; the D gene is possibly TRBD2 (6 bases). The CDR3 runs to 14 residues. CDR1 and CDR2 (germline): MNHEY, SVGAGI. Trimming removed 6 bases at V and 3 bases at J, with 15 bases between. This chain's CDR3 is CASRSAGIDYEQYF. The CDR3 region has the DNA TGTGCCAGCAGATCGGCGGGGATCGACTACGAGCAGTACTTC.

In nucleotides, the CDR3 is TGTGCCAGCAGCTCCGTCGGCGGTAATTCACCCCTCCACTTT. Amino acid sequence: CASSSVGGNSPLHF. This chain uses TRBV7-9 with TRBJ1-6; D gene ambiguous. There are 14 residues in the CDR3. Germline V gives CDR1 SEHNR, CDR2 FQNEAQ (reference sequence). V dropped 4 bases and J dropped 6 bases, with 10 bases sitting between them.